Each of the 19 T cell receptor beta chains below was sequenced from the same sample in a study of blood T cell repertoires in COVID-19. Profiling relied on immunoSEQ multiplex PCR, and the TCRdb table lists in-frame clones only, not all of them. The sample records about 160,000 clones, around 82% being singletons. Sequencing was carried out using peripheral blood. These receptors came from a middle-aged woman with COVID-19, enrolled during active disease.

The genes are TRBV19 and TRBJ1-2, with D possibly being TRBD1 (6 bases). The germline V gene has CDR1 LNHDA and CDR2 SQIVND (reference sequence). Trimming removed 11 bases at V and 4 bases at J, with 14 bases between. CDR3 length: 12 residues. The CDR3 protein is CASSHRAYGYTF. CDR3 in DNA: TGTGCCTCTTCACACAGGGCCTATGGCTACACCTTC.

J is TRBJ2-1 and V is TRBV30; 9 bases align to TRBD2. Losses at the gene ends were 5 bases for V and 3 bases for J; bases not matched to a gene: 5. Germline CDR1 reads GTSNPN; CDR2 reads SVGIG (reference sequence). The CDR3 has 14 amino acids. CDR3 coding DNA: TGTGCCTGGGGGCATAGCGGGAGCTACAATGAGCAGTTCTTC. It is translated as CAWGHSGSYNEQFF.

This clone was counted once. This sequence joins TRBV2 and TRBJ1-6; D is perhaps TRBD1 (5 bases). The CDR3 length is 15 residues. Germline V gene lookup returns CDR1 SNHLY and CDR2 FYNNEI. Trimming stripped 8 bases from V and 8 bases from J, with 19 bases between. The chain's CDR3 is CASSFIGTRDSPLHF. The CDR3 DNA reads TGTGCCAGCTCTTTCATAGGGACTCGCGATTCACCCCTCCACTTT. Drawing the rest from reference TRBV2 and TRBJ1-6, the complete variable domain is EPEVTQTPSHQVTQMGQEVILRCVPISNHLYFYWYRQILGQKVEFLVSFYNNEISEKSEIFDDQFSVERPDGSNFTLKIRSTKLEDSAMYFCASSFIGTRDSPLHFGNGTRLTVT.

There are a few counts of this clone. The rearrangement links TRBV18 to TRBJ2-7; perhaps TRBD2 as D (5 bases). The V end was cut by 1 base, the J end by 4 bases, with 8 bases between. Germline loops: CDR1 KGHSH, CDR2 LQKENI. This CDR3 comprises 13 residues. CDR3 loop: CASSPQAEYEQYF. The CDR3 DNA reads TGTGCCAGCTCACCACAAGCGGAATACGAGCAGTACTTC.

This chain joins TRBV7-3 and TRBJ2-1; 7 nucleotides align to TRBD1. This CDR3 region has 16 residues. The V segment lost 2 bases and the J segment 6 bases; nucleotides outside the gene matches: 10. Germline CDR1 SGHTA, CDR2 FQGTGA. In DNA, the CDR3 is TGTGCCAGCAGCTTAGGGGTGGGACAGTATCTCAATGAGCAGTTCTTC. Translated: CASSLGVGQYLNEQFF.

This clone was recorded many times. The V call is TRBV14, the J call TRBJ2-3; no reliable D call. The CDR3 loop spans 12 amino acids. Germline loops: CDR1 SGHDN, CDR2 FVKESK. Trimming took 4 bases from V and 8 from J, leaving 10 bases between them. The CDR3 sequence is CASSLSGLTQYF. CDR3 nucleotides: TGTGCCAGCAGCCTCTCAGGCCTTACGCAGTATTTT.

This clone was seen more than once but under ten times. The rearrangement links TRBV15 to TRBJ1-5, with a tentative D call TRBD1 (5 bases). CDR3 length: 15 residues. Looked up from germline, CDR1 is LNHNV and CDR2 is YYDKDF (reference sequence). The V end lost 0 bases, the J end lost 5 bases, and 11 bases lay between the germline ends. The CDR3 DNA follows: TGTGCCACCAGCAGAGATACAGGATTTGATCAGCCCCAGCATTTT. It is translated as CATSRDTGFDQPQHF. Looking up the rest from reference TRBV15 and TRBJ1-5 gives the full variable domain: DAMVIQNPRYQVTQFGKPVTLSCSQTLNHNVMYWYQQKSSQAPKLLFHYYDKDFNNEADTPDNFQSRRPNTSFCFLDIRSPGLGDTAMYLCATSRDTGFDQPQHFGDGTRLSIL.

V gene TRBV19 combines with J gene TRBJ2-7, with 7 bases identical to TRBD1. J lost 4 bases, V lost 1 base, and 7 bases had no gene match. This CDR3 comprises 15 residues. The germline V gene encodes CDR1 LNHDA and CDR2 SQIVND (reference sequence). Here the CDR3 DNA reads TGTGCCAGTAGTATAGGACAGGGCATAAGGTACGAGCAGTACTTC. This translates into CASSIGQGIRYEQYF.

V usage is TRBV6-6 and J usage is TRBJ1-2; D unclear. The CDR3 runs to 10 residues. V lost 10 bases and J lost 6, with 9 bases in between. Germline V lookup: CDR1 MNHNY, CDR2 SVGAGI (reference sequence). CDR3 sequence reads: CATRENGYTF. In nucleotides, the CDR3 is TGTGCCACAAGGGAGAATGGCTACACCTTC.

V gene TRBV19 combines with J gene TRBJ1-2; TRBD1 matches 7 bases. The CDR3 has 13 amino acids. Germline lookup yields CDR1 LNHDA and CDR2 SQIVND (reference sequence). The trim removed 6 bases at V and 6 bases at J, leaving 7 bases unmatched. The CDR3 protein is CASRTGQANGYTF. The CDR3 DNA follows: TGTGCCAGTAGGACAGGGCAGGCGAATGGCTACACCTTC.

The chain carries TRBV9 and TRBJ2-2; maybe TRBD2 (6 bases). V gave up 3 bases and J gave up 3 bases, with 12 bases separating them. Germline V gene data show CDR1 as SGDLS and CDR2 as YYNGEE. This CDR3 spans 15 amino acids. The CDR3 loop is CASSAGEAYTGELFF. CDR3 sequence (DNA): TGTGCCAGCAGCGCCGGGGAGGCATACACCGGGGAGCTGTTTTTT. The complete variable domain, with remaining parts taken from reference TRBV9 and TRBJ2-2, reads DSGVTQTPKHLITATGQRVTLRCSPRSGDLSVYWYQQSLDQGLQFLIQYYNGEERAKGNILERFSAQQFPDLHSELNLSSLELGDSALYFCASSAGEAYTGELFFGEGSRLTVL.

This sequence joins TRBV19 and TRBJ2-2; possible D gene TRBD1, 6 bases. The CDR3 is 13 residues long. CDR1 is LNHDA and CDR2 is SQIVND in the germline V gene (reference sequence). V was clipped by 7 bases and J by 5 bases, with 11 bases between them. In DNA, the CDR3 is TGTGCCAGTACTCCCAGGGGTACCGGGGAGCTGTTTTTT. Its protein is CASTPRGTGELFF.

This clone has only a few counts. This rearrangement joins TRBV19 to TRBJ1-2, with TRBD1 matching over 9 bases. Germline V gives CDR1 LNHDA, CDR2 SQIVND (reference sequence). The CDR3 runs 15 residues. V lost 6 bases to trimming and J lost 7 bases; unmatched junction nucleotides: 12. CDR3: CASRPQGAISPGYTF. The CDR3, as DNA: TGTGCCAGTAGACCACAGGGGGCGATTAGCCCTGGCTACACCTTC.

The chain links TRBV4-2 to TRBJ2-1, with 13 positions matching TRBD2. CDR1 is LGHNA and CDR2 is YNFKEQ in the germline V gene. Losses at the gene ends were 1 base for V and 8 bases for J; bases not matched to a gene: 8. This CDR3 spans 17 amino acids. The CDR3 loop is CASSQGLAGGPLDEQFF. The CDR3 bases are TGTGCCAGCAGCCAAGGACTAGCGGGAGGCCCTTTGGATGAGCAGTTCTTC.

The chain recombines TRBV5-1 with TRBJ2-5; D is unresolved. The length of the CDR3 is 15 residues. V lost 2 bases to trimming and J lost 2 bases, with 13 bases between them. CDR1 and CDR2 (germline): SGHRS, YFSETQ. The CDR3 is CASSFSGDTQETQYF. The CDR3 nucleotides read TGCGCCAGCAGCTTTTCCGGAGATACGCAAGAGACCCAGTACTTC.

The CDR3 region has the DNA TGTGCCAGCAGTTTAGTAGGAGATTCACCCCTCCACTTT. This translates into CASSLVGDSPLHF. The chain couples TRBV12-3 or TRBV12-4 to TRBJ1-6, with D hard to call. The CDR3 runs to 13 residues. V gave up 1 base and J gave up 8 bases, with 6 bases separating them.

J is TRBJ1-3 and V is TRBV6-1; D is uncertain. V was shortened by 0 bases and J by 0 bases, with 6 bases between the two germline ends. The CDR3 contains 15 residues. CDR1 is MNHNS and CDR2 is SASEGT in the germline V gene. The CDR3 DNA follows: TGTGCCAGCAGTGAAGCGGCGGGCTCTGGAAACACCATATATTTT. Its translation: CASSEAAGSGNTIYF.

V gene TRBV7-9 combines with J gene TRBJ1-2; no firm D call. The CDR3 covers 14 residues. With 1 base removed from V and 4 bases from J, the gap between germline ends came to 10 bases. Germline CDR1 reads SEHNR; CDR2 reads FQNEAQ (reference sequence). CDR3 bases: TGTGCCAGCAGCTTAGAGGGAGGGCCCTATGGCTACACCTTC. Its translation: CASSLEGGPYGYTF.

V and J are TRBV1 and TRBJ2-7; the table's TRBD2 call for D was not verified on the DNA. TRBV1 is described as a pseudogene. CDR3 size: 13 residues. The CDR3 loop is CTSGVSGSYEQYV. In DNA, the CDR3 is TGCACCAGCGGCGTTTCGGGCTCCTACGAGCAGTACGTC.